Listed below are T cell receptor beta chains from one sample, sequenced in a study of T cell responses to AZD1222 COVID-19 vaccine. Sequencing used immunoSEQ multiplex PCR; TCRdb keeps in-frame clones, though not all of them. Of roughly 66,000 clones in the sample, around four fifths are singletons; the top ten hold about 5.6%. Sequenced material: peripheral blood, taken on day 0 of AZD1222 vaccination. These receptors originate from an adult in good health. CDR3s include the opening cysteine and the closing phenylalanine or tryptophan. Fields, in order: J gene, clone size, V gene, D gene, CDR3 DNA, CDR3 protein. A D gene is named only where the DNA matches it firmly. Clone sizes are given selectively: once, few, many, or a class where the clone is expanded.

j_call: TRBJ2-7
clone_size: -
v_call: TRBV6-5
d_call: -
cdr3_nt: TGTGCCAGCAGTTCTGCCTCGTCGCAGTACTTC
cdr3_aa: CASSSASSQYF

j_call: TRBJ1-2
clone_size: -
v_call: TRBV19
d_call: -
cdr3_nt: TGTGCCAGTAGTATTTCGAGGGCAGGCTACACCTTC
cdr3_aa: CASSISRAGYTF

j_call: TRBJ1-1
clone_size: -
v_call: TRBV11-2
d_call: -
cdr3_nt: TGTGCCAGCAGCCCCTTGCGGGGCCTAAACACTGAAGCTTTCTTT
cdr3_aa: CASSPLRGLNTEAFF

j_call: TRBJ1-1
clone_size: once
v_call: TRBV6-5
d_call: -
cdr3_nt: TGTGCCAGCAGTTTCGTGAGTGGGGGTTACACTGAAGCTTTCTTT
cdr3_aa: CASSFVSGGYTEAFF

j_call: TRBJ2-4
clone_size: -
v_call: TRBV19
d_call: TRBD1
cdr3_nt: TGTGCCAGTAGTATAGATGGCTCGGACAGGGAGAACATTCAGTACTTC
cdr3_aa: CASSIDGSDRENIQYF

j_call: TRBJ1-1
clone_size: -
v_call: TRBV11-3
d_call: -
cdr3_nt: TGTGCCAGCAGCCCAGGGGCGACGAACACTGAAGCTTTCTTT
cdr3_aa: CASSPGATNTEAFF

j_call: TRBJ2-3
clone_size: -
v_call: TRBV12-5
d_call: TRBD1
cdr3_nt: TGTGCTAGTGGTCCCGGGACAGGGGGAGGCACAGATACGCAGTATTTT
cdr3_aa: CASGPGTGGGTDTQYF

j_call: TRBJ2-7
clone_size: -
v_call: TRBV28
d_call: TRBD1
cdr3_nt: TGTGCCAGCAGTTTTTTACGGACAGGACGGGCCTACGAGCAGTACTTC
cdr3_aa: CASSFLRTGRAYEQYF

j_call: TRBJ1-1
clone_size: -
v_call: TRBV9
d_call: -
cdr3_nt: TGTGCCAGCAGCGTAGGGTATAGGACTGAAGCTTTCTTT
cdr3_aa: CASSVGYRTEAFF

j_call: TRBJ1-5
clone_size: -
v_call: TRBV28
d_call: -
cdr3_nt: TGTGCCACCGAGACAGGATCTGTGGGGGAAAATCAGCCCCAGCATTTT
cdr3_aa: CATETGSVGENQPQHF

j_call: TRBJ2-1
clone_size: -
v_call: TRBV7-3
d_call: TRBD2
cdr3_nt: TGTGCCAGCAGCCTGGAAGCGGGGCCCTACAATGAGCAGTTCTTC
cdr3_aa: CASSLEAGPYNEQFF

j_call: TRBJ1-5
clone_size: -
v_call: TRBV28
d_call: -
cdr3_nt: TGTGCCAGCACGCCACAGAATAGCAATCAGCCCCAGCATTTT
cdr3_aa: CASTPQNSNQPQHF

j_call: TRBJ1-2
clone_size: -
v_call: TRBV15
d_call: -
cdr3_nt: TGTGCCACCAGCATGGGGTCCTATGGCTACACCTTC
cdr3_aa: CATSMGSYGYTF

j_call: TRBJ1-1
clone_size: -
v_call: TRBV2
d_call: -
cdr3_nt: TGTGCCAGCAGTCCTGGCACGTCTGAAGCTTTCTTT
cdr3_aa: CASSPGTSEAFF

j_call: TRBJ1-4
clone_size: -
v_call: TRBV5-1
d_call: TRBD1
cdr3_nt: TGCGCCAGCAGCCCGACAGGGATAACTAATGAAAAACTGTTTTTT
cdr3_aa: CASSPTGITNEKLFF

j_call: TRBJ1-1
clone_size: -
v_call: TRBV4-2
d_call: -
cdr3_nt: TGTGCCAGCAGCCAAGATATCACAGCCGACACTGAAGCTTTCTTT
cdr3_aa: CASSQDITADTEAFF

j_call: TRBJ1-3
clone_size: -
v_call: TRBV9
d_call: -
cdr3_nt: TGTGCCAGCAGCGTAGAGTTAGGCCACTCTCCGACCATATATTTT
cdr3_aa: CASSVELGHSPTIYF

j_call: TRBJ2-7
clone_size: -
v_call: TRBV6-5
d_call: -
cdr3_nt: TGTGCCACGGGAGTTCACACCTACGAGCAGTACTTC
cdr3_aa: CATGVHTYEQYF

j_call: TRBJ2-7
clone_size: -
v_call: TRBV27
d_call: -
cdr3_nt: TGTGCCAGCAGTCGAGGCGCCTACGAGCAGTACTTC
cdr3_aa: CASSRGAYEQYF

j_call: TRBJ1-5
clone_size: -
v_call: TRBV4-3
d_call: TRBD1
cdr3_nt: TGCGCCAGCAGCCAAGATACAGGGGGCGTTCAGCCCCAGCATTTT
cdr3_aa: CASSQDTGGVQPQHF

j_call: TRBJ2-7
clone_size: once
v_call: TRBV7-2
d_call: TRBD2
cdr3_nt: TGTGCCAGCAGCTTAATGGGGGGGAACTACGAGCAGTACTTC
cdr3_aa: CASSLMGGNYEQYF

j_call: TRBJ2-7
clone_size: -
v_call: TRBV4-3
d_call: -
cdr3_nt: TGCGCCAGCAGCCAAGATTACGGACCCTACGAGCAGTACTTC
cdr3_aa: CASSQDYGPYEQYF

j_call: TRBJ2-1
clone_size: few
v_call: TRBV2
d_call: TRBD1
cdr3_nt: TGTGCCAGCATGACAGGGGGGGACAATGAGCAGTTCTTC
cdr3_aa: CASMTGGDNEQFF

j_call: TRBJ1-5
clone_size: -
v_call: TRBV19
d_call: -
cdr3_nt: TGTGCCAGTAGTAACCCCGGGGGTTGGGATCAGCCCCAGCATTTT
cdr3_aa: CASSNPGGWDQPQHF

j_call: TRBJ2-7
clone_size: -
v_call: TRBV7-2
d_call: -
cdr3_nt: TGTGCCAGCAGCCCGGGGGGCGCCTTGGTAGGGGAGCAGTACTTC
cdr3_aa: CASSPGGALVGEQYF

j_call: TRBJ2-7
clone_size: -
v_call: TRBV5-4
d_call: TRBD1
cdr3_nt: TGTGCCAGCAGCACCCGGGACAGGACCTACGAGCAGTACTTC
cdr3_aa: CASSTRDRTYEQYF

j_call: TRBJ1-4
clone_size: -
v_call: TRBV6-6
d_call: TRBD1
cdr3_nt: TGTGCCAGCAGTGACTGGGACAGGGGGGATGAAAAACTGTTTTTT
cdr3_aa: CASSDWDRGDEKLFF

j_call: TRBJ2-7
clone_size: -
v_call: TRBV2
d_call: -
cdr3_nt: TGTGCCAGCAGTATGCTCAACGACTACGAGCAGTACTTC
cdr3_aa: CASSMLNDYEQYF

j_call: TRBJ2-7
clone_size: -
v_call: TRBV27
d_call: -
cdr3_nt: TGTGCCACCAGACGCGCAGGGGTTAACGAGCAGTACTTC
cdr3_aa: CATRRAGVNEQYF

j_call: TRBJ2-7
clone_size: -
v_call: TRBV6-5
d_call: TRBD1
cdr3_nt: TGTGCCAGCAGTCCCCGGACAGGGGACGAGCAGTACTTC
cdr3_aa: CASSPRTGDEQYF

j_call: TRBJ1-2
clone_size: -
v_call: TRBV13
d_call: TRBD1
cdr3_nt: TGTGCCAGCAGCGCTTCAGACAGGGACTATGGCTACACCTTC
cdr3_aa: CASSASDRDYGYTF

j_call: TRBJ2-5
clone_size: -
v_call: TRBV9
d_call: TRBD2
cdr3_nt: TGTGCCAGCAGCGTAGTCAGCGGGGCGGGCCAAGAGACCCAGTACTTC
cdr3_aa: CASSVVSGAGQETQYF

j_call: TRBJ2-1
clone_size: -
v_call: TRBV28
d_call: TRBD2
cdr3_nt: TGTGCCAGCAGTCCCCCGACTAGCGGGGGCGATGAGCAGTTCTTC
cdr3_aa: CASSPPTSGGDEQFF

j_call: TRBJ1-2
clone_size: -
v_call: TRBV10-2
d_call: -
cdr3_nt: TGCGCCAGCAGTGATAGAAGGGGCGAGGGTAACTATGGCTACACCTTC
cdr3_aa: CASSDRRGEGNYGYTF

j_call: TRBJ2-7
clone_size: -
v_call: TRBV2
d_call: TRBD2
cdr3_nt: TGTGCCAGCAGGCCGTCGCTAGGGACTAGCGGGGGGGATACCTCCTACGAGCAGTACTTC
cdr3_aa: CASRPSLGTSGGDTSYEQYF

j_call: TRBJ2-1
clone_size: few
v_call: TRBV12-5
d_call: TRBD1
cdr3_nt: TGTGCTAGTGGTTTGAGCCAGGGGGCGTACAATGAGCAGTTCTTC
cdr3_aa: CASGLSQGAYNEQFF

j_call: TRBJ1-1
clone_size: once
v_call: TRBV11-3
d_call: -
cdr3_nt: TGTGCCAGCAGCTTAGAACACTTCGGGGAAGCTTTCTTT
cdr3_aa: CASSLEHFGEAFF

j_call: TRBJ2-3
clone_size: -
v_call: TRBV9
d_call: TRBD2
cdr3_nt: TGTGCCAGCAGCGCGAGGGGTAGCGGGGGGATGAATACGCAGTATTTT
cdr3_aa: CASSARGSGGMNTQYF

j_call: TRBJ1-3
clone_size: -
v_call: TRBV9
d_call: TRBD1
cdr3_nt: TGTGCCAGCAGCCCCAACAGGGGCTCTGGAAACACCATATATTTT
cdr3_aa: CASSPNRGSGNTIYF

j_call: TRBJ1-2
clone_size: -
v_call: TRBV4-3
d_call: -
cdr3_nt: TGCGCCAGCAGCCCCGTGGGGGGGAGCTCCTATGGCTACACCTTC
cdr3_aa: CASSPVGGSSYGYTF

j_call: TRBJ2-7
clone_size: -
v_call: TRBV2
d_call: -
cdr3_nt: TGTGCCAGCACCGAGACAGGTTCGGGGATGTACGAGCAGTACTTC
cdr3_aa: CASTETGSGMYEQYF

j_call: TRBJ1-1
clone_size: -
v_call: TRBV11-3
d_call: -
cdr3_nt: TGTGCCAGCAGCTTAGAGGTGGGAACTGAAGCTTTCTTT
cdr3_aa: CASSLEVGTEAFF

j_call: TRBJ1-6
clone_size: -
v_call: TRBV9
d_call: TRBD1
cdr3_nt: TGTGCCAGCAGCACAGGGGGGCGCGATAATTCACCCCTCCACTTT
cdr3_aa: CASSTGGRDNSPLHF

j_call: TRBJ2-2
clone_size: -
v_call: TRBV10-3
d_call: -
cdr3_nt: TGTGCCATCAGTGAGTCAGGAGGGTCGAACGGGGAGCTGTTTTTT
cdr3_aa: CAISESGGSNGELFF

j_call: TRBJ1-2
clone_size: -
v_call: TRBV6-6
d_call: -
cdr3_nt: TGTGCCAGCAGTTACCTAGGGGGAGCTACTAACTATGGCTACACCTTC
cdr3_aa: CASSYLGGATNYGYTF

j_call: TRBJ2-5
clone_size: -
v_call: TRBV28
d_call: -
cdr3_nt: TGTGCCAGCAGCCAACAGGGACAAGAGACCCAGTACTTC
cdr3_aa: CASSQQGQETQYF

j_call: TRBJ1-5
clone_size: -
v_call: TRBV5-6
d_call: -
cdr3_nt: TGTGCCAGCAGCTTGAAAGGGGCGGGAAATCAGCCCCAGCATTTT
cdr3_aa: CASSLKGAGNQPQHF

j_call: TRBJ2-3
clone_size: -
v_call: TRBV12-3/TRBV12-4
d_call: -
cdr3_nt: TGTGCCAGCACCCCAGGGACGAATACGCAGTATTTT
cdr3_aa: CASTPGTNTQYF

j_call: TRBJ2-3
clone_size: -
v_call: TRBV5-1
d_call: TRBD2
cdr3_nt: TGCGCCAGCAGCTTGGTAGCGGGGGGGCAGGGAGATACGCAGTATTTT
cdr3_aa: CASSLVAGGQGDTQYF

j_call: TRBJ2-7
clone_size: few
v_call: TRBV7-2
d_call: -
cdr3_nt: TGTGCCAGCAGCAAGGGGGCGGGGGGCTCCTACGAGCAGTACTTC
cdr3_aa: CASSKGAGGSYEQYF

j_call: TRBJ1-4
clone_size: few
v_call: TRBV29-1
d_call: -
cdr3_nt: TGCGCCGGGGGAGACACATACTTGGCAACTAATGAAAAACTGTTTTTT
cdr3_aa: CAGGDTYLATNEKLFF

j_call: TRBJ1-5
clone_size: -
v_call: TRBV2
d_call: -
cdr3_nt: TGTGCCAGCAGTGAAACGAGGGGCGCTCAGCCCCAGCATTTT
cdr3_aa: CASSETRGAQPQHF

j_call: TRBJ2-3
clone_size: few
v_call: TRBV18
d_call: TRBD1
cdr3_nt: TGTGCCAGCTCACCACTGGGACAGGGGGAAGATACGCAGTATTTT
cdr3_aa: CASSPLGQGEDTQYF

j_call: TRBJ1-1
clone_size: -
v_call: TRBV11-2
d_call: -
cdr3_nt: TGTGCCAGCAGGGAGGGGTTAAACACTGAAGCTTTCTTT
cdr3_aa: CASREGLNTEAFF

j_call: TRBJ1-6
clone_size: -
v_call: TRBV3-1/TRBV3-2
d_call: -
cdr3_nt: TGTGCCAGCAGCCAAGAAGAAGGGGATAATTCACCCCTCCACTTT
cdr3_aa: CASSQEEGDNSPLHF